This TCR beta chain was identified in a study of technical replicates of blood from a handful of donors. The data were produced by immunoSEQ multiplex PCR, yet TCRdb's version contains in-frame clones alone and is incomplete. The sample includes 8,000 to 9,000 clones, under 90% of them seen just once. The sample taken for sequencing was PBMCs. The sequence came from a human donor in good health.

Written as DNA, the CDR3 is TGTGCCAGCTCACCGGGTAGCGGGCGCACAGATACGCAGTATTTT. It is translated as CASSPGSGRTDTQYF. The genes are TRBV18 and TRBJ2-3; 7 bases fit TRBD2. CDR1 and CDR2 (germline): KGHSH, LQKENI. The CDR3 extends over 15 amino acids. The junction had 4 bases not matched to a gene; V was cut back by 3 bases and J by 1 base.